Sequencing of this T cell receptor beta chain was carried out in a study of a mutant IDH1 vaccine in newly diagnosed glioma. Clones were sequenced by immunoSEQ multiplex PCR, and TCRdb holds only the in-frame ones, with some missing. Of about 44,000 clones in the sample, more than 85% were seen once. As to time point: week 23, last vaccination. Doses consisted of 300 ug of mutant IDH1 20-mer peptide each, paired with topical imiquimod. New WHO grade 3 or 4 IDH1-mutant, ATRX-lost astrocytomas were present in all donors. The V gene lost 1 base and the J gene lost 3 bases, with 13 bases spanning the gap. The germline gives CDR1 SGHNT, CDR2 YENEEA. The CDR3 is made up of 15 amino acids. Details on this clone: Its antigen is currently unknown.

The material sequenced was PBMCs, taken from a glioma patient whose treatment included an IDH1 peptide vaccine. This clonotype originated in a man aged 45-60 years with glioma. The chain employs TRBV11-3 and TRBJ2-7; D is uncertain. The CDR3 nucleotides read TGTGCCAGCAGCTTAGGAGCGAGGCAGGACTACGAGCAGTACTTC. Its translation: CASSLGARQDYEQYF.